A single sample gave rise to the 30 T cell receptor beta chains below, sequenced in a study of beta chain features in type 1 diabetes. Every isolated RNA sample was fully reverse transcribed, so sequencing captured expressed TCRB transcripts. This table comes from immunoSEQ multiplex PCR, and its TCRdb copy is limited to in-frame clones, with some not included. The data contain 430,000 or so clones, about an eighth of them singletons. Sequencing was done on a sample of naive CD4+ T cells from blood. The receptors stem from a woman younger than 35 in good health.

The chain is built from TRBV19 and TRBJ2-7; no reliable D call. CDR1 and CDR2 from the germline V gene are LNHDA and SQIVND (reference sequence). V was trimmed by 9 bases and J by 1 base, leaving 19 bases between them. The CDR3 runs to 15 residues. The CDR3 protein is CASTRTAQKSYEQYF. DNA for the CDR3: TGTGCCAGCACGAGGACGGCCCAAAAATCCTACGAGCAGTACTTC. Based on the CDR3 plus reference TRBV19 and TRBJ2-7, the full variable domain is DGGITQSPKYLFRKEGQNVTLSCEQNLNHDAMYWYRQDPGQGLRLIYYSQIVNDFQKGDIAEGYSVSREKKESFPLTVTSAQKNPTAFYLCASTRTAQKSYEQYFGPGTRLTVT.

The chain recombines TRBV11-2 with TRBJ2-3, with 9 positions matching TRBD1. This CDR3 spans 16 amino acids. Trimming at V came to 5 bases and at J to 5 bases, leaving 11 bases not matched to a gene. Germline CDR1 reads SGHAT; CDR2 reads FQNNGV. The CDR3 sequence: CASSHAFRTGEDTQYF. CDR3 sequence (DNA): TGTGCCAGCAGCCACGCGTTCAGGACAGGGGAAGATACGCAGTATTTT.

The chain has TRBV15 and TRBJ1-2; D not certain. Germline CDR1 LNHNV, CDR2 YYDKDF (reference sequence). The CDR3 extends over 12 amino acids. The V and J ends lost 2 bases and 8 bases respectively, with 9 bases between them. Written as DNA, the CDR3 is TGTGCCACCAGCAGATTTGGTGGGGGCTACACCTTC. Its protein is CATSRFGGGYTF.

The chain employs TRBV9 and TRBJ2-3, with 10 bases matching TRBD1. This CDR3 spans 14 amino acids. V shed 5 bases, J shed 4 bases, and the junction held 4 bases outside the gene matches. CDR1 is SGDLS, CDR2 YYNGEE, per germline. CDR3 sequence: CASRPGQGADTQYF. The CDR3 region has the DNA TGTGCCAGCAGACCCGGACAGGGGGCAGATACGCAGTATTTT.

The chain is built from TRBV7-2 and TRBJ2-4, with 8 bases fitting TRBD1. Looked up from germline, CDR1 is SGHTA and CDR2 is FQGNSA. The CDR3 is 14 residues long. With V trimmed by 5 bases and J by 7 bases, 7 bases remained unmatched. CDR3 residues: CASSHSTGGNIQYF. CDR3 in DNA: TGTGCCAGCAGCCATAGTACAGGGGGGAACATTCAGTACTTC.

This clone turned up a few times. In DNA form, the CDR3 reads TGCAGCGTTATACCCGGGACGGGAGCCTACGAGCAGTACTTC. Residues: CSVIPGTGAYEQYF. The genes are TRBV29-1 and TRBJ2-7, with D perhaps TRBD2 (6 bases). This CDR3 comprises 14 residues. Germline V gene data show CDR1 as SQVTM and CDR2 as ANQGSEA. V lost 5 bases to trimming and J lost 2 bases, with 16 bases between them.

Written as DNA, the CDR3 is TGTGCCAGCAGCCAAGGAGTGGGGTATGGGGAAGATACGCAGTATTTT. It is translated as CASSQGVGYGEDTQYF. The chain combines TRBV14 with TRBJ2-3; D is ambiguous. The CDR3 loop spans 16 amino acids. Trimming removed 1 base from V and 5 bases from J, with 16 bases in between. The V gene's germline CDR1 is SGHDN and CDR2 FVKESK.

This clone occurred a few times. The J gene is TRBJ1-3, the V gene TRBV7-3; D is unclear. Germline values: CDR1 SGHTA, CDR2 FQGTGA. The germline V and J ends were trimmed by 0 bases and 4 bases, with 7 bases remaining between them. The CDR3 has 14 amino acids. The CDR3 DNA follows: TGTGCCAGCAGCTTAACGTTCCCCGGAAACACCATATATTTT. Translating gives CASSLTFPGNTIYF. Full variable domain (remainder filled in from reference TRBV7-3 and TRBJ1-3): GAGVSQTPSNKVTEKGKYVELRCDPISGHTALYWYRQSLGQGPEFLIYFQGTGAADDSGLPNDRFFAVRPEGSVSTLKIQRTERGDSAVYLCASSLTFPGNTIYFGEGSWLTVV.

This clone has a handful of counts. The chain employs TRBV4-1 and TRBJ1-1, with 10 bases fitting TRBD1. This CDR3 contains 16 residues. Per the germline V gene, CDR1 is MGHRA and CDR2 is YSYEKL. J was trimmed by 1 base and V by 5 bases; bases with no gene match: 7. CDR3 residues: CASSSRQGAANTEAFF. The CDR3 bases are TGCGCCAGCAGCTCTCGACAGGGGGCTGCGAACACTGAAGCTTTCTTT.

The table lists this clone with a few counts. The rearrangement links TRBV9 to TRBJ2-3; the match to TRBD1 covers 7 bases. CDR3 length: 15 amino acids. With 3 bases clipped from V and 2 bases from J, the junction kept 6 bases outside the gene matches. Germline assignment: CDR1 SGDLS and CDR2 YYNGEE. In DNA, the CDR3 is TGTGCCAGCAGCGCACAGACAGGGTTCACAGATACGCAGTATTTT. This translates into CASSAQTGFTDTQYF.

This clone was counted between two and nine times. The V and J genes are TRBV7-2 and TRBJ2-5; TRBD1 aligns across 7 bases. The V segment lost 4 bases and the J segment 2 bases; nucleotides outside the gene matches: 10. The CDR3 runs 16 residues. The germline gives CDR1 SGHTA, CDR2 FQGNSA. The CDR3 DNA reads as TGTGCCAGCAGCTCCGCCTCCGGGACAGCTCAAGAGACCCAGTACTTC. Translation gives CASSSASGTAQETQYF.

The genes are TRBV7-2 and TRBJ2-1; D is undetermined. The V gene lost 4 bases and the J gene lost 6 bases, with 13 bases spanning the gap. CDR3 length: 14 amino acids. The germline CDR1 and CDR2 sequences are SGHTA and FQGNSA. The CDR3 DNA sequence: TGTGCCAGCAGCTCCTATCAAGGGCCCAATGAGCAGTTCTTC. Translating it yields CASSSYQGPNEQFF.

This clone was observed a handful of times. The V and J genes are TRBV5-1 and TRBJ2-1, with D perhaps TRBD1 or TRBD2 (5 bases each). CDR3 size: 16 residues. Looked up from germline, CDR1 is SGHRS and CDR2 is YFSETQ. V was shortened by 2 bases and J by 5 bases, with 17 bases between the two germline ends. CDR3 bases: TGCGCCAGCAGCTTTTTACAGGTTTCGGAGGACAATGAGCAGTTCTTC. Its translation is CASSFLQVSEDNEQFF.

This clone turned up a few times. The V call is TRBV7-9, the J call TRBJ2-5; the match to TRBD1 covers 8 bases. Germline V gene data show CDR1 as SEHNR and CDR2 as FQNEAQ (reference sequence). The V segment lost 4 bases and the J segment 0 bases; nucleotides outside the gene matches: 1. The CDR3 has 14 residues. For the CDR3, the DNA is TGTGCCAGCAGCTGGACAGGGTACCAAGAGACCCAGTACTTC. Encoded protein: CASSWTGYQETQYF. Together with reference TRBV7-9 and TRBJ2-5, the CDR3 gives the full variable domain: DTGVSQNPRHKITKRGQNVTFRCDPISEHNRLYWYRQTLGQGPEFLTYFQNEAQLEKSRLLSDRFSAERPKGSFSTLEIQRTEQGDSAMYLCASSWTGYQETQYFGPGTRLLVL.

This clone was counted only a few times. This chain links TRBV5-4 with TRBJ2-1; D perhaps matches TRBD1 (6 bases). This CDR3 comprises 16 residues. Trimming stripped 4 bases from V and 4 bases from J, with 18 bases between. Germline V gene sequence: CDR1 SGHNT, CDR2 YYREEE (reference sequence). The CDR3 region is CASSSGTNKRYNEQFF. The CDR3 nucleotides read TGTGCCAGCAGCAGTGGGACAAACAAAAGATACAATGAGCAGTTCTTC.

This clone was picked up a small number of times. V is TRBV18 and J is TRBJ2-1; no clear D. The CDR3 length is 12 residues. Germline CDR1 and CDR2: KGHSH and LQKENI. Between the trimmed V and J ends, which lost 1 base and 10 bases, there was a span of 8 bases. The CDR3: CASSPQGEEQFF. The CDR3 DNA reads TGTGCCAGCTCACCACAGGGTGAAGAGCAGTTCTTC.

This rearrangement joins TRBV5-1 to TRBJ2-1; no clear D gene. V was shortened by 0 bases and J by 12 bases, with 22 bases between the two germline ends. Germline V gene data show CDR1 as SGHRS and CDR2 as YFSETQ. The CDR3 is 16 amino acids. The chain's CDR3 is CASSLGLAGTLTGQFF. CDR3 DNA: TGCGCCAGCAGCTTGGGATTAGCAGGAACACTAACGGGGCAGTTCTTC.

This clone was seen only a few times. CDR3 residues: CASSQEFGAYGYTF. The CDR3 nucleotides read TGTGCCAGCAGCCAAGAGTTCGGTGCCTATGGCTACACCTTC. The chain carries TRBV4-2 and TRBJ1-2; D not certain. The CDR3 consists of 14 residues. Germline V lookup: CDR1 LGHNA, CDR2 YNFKEQ. V was clipped by 0 bases and J by 4 bases, with 9 bases between them.

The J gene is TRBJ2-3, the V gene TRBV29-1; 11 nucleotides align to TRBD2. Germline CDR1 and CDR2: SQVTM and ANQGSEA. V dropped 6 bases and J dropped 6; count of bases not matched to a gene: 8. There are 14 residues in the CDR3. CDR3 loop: CSVIAGGWMDTQYF. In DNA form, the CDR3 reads TGCAGCGTAATAGCGGGGGGGTGGATGGATACGCAGTATTTT.

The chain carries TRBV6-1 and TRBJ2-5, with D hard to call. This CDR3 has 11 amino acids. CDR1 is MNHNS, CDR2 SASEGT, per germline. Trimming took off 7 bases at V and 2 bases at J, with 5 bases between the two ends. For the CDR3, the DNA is TGTGCCAGCACCAGGCAAGAGACCCAGTACTTC. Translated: CASTRQETQYF.

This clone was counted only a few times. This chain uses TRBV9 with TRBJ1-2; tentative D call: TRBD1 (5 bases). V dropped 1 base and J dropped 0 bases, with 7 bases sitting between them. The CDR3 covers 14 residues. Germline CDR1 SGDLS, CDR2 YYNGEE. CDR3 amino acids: CASSVTGTNYGYTF. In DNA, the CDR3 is TGTGCCAGCAGCGTAACAGGAACTAACTATGGCTACACCTTC.

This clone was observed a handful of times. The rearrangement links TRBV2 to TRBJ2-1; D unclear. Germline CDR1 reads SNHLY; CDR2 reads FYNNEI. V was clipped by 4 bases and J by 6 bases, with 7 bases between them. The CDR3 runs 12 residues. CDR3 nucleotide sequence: TGTGCCAGCAGTGTAACCGCCAATGAGCAGTTCTTC. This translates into CASSVTANEQFF.

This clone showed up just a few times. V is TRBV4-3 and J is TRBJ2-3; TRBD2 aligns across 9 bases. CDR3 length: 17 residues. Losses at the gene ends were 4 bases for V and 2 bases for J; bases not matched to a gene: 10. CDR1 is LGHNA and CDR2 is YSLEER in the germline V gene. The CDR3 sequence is CASSPRWASGITDTQYF. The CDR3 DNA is TGCGCCAGCAGCCCCCGGTGGGCTAGCGGGATCACAGATACGCAGTATTTT.

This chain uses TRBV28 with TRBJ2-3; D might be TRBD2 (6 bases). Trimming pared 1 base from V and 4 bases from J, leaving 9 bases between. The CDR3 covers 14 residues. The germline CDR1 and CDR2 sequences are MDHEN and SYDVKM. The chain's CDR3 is CASSLFGGADTQYF. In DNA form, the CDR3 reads TGTGCCAGCAGTTTATTCGGGGGAGCAGATACGCAGTATTTT.

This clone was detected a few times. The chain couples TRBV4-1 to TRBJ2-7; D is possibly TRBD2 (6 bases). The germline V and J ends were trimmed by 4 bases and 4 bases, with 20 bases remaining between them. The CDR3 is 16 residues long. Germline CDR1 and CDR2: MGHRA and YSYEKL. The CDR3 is CASSPVEGSNWYEQYV. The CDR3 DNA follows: TGCGCCAGCAGCCCTGTGGAGGGCTCCAACTGGTACGAGCAGTACGTC.

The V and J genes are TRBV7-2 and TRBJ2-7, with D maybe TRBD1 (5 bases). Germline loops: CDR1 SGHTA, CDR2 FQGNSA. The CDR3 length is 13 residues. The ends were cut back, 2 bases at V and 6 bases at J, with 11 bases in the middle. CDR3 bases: TGTGCCAGCAGCTTACTTGGGGCCTCCGAGCAGTACTTC. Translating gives CASSLLGASEQYF.

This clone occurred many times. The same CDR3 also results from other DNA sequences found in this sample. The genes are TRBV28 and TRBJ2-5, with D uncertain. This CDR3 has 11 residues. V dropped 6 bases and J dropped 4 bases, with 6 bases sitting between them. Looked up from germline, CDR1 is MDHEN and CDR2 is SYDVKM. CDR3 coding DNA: TGTGCCAGCAGGGGCAGAGAGACCCAGTACTTC. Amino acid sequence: CASRGRETQYF.

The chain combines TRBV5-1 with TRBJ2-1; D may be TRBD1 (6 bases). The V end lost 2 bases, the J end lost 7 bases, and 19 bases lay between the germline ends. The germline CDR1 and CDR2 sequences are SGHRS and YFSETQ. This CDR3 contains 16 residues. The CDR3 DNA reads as TGCGCCAGCAGCTTTCTGGGGGCCGTATCGGAGAATGAGCAGTTCTTC. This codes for CASSFLGAVSENEQFF.

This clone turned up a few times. CDR3 sequence: CASGGLTQETQYF. In DNA, the CDR3 is TGTGCCAGCGGGGGACTGACACAAGAGACCCAGTACTTC. V gene TRBV13 combines with J gene TRBJ2-5; D possibly corresponds to TRBD2 (6 bases). Trimming cost V 8 bases and J 2 bases, with 12 bases left between them. The CDR3 runs 13 residues. Germline values: CDR1 PRHDT, CDR2 FYEKMQ (reference sequence). The complete variable domain, with remaining parts taken from reference TRBV13 and TRBJ2-5, reads AAGVIQSPRHLIKEKRETATLKCYPIPRHDTVYWYQQGPGQDPQFLISFYEKMQSDKGSIPDRFSAQQFSDYHSELNMSSLELGDSALYFCASGGLTQETQYFGPGTRLLVL.

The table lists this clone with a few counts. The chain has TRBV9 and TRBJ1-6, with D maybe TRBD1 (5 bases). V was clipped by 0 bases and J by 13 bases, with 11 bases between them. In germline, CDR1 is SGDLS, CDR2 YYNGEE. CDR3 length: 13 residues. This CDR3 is CASSVEGSGPLHF. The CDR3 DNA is TGTGCCAGCAGCGTAGAGGGTTCAGGGCCCCTCCACTTT.